What follows are 28 T cell receptor beta chains derived from one specimen sequenced in a study of early T cells in non-severe SARS-CoV-2 infection. TCRdb reprocessed the 5' RACE reads via MiXCR and lists one record per CDR3 protein. The sample consists of under 65,000 distinct CDR3 sequences, around 12% of them appearing once. Sequenced: whole blood. Receptor source: an adult who was a healthcare worker with PCR-confirmed SARS-CoV-2 infection or an uninfected control (not recorded which).

This clonotype was observed a few times. CDR3 sequence: CASSWAGRTGELFF. CDR3 DNA sequence: TGTGCCAGCAGTTGGGCAGGACGAACCGGGGAGCTGTTTTTT. The genes are TRBV27 and TRBJ2-2; no reliable D call. The V gene lost 4 bases and the J gene lost 5 bases, with 11 bases spanning the gap. In germline, CDR1 is MNHEY, CDR2 SMNVEV (reference sequence). The CDR3 contains 14 residues.

A word on this clonotype: It may be a read error: a sequence one base away is much more abundant. The chain employs TRBV5-5 and TRBJ1-2, with 12 bases matching TRBD1. The germline gives CDR1 SGHKS, CDR2 YYEKEE (reference sequence). The CDR3 consists of 16 residues. The CDR3 region is CVSSPRDRGLFYGYTF. The CDR3 DNA reads TGTGTCAGCAGCCCGCGGGACAGGGGGCTCTTTTATGGCTACACCTTC.

Many counts were recorded for this clonotype. The chain carries TRBV11-2 and TRBJ2-1; D is possibly TRBD2 (6 bases). Between the trimmed V and J ends, which lost 5 bases and 2 bases, there was a span of 7 bases. This CDR3 comprises 13 residues. CDR1 and CDR2 from the germline V gene are SGHAT and FQNNGV. The CDR3 bases are TGTGCCAGCAGCGGCGGGACCTACAATGAGCAGTTCTTC. Its translation is CASSGGTYNEQFF.

This clonotype was seen many times. DNA for the CDR3: TGCAGTGCTAGGCGCAACCCTGGAAACACCATATATTTT. The encoded protein is CSARRNPGNTIYF. The rearrangement uses TRBV20-1 and TRBJ1-3; the D is unclear. V gave up 3 bases and J gave up 2 bases, with 8 bases separating them. Germline V gene sequence: CDR1 DFQATT, CDR2 SNEGSKA (reference sequence). This CDR3 contains 13 residues.

This clonotype was observed many times. J is TRBJ2-1 and V is TRBV9; 9 bases are shared with TRBD1. Germline CDR1 reads SGDLS; CDR2 reads YYNGEE. V gave up 8 bases and J gave up 4 bases; unmatched junction bases: 7. The CDR3 spans 14 residues. CDR3 sequence: CARADRGKYNEQFF. CDR3 in DNA: TGTGCCAGGGCAGACAGGGGGAAGTACAATGAGCAGTTCTTC.

This clonotype was observed many times. The V call is TRBV7-9, the J call TRBJ1-5, with D uncertain. V lost 5 bases and J 2 bases, leaving 13 bases between the germline ends. The germline V gene encodes CDR1 SEHNR and CDR2 FQNEAQ (reference sequence). The length of the CDR3 is 15 residues. CDR3 loop: CASSPPSGGNQPQHF. The CDR3 nucleotides read TGTGCCAGCAGCCCTCCCTCCGGGGGCAATCAGCCCCAGCATTTT.

The CDR3 spells CASSLGQAKNIQYF. CDR3 nucleotide sequence: TGTGCCAGCAGCCTCGGACAGGCCAAAAACATTCAGTACTTC. This rearrangement joins TRBV3-1 to TRBJ2-4; D possibly corresponds to TRBD1 (6 bases). CDR3 size: 14 residues. V was clipped by 4 bases and J by 1 base, with 8 bases between them. CDR1 is LGHDT, CDR2 YNNKEL, per germline (reference sequence).

This chain joins TRBV7-2 and TRBJ2-2; D may be TRBD2 (5 bases). CDR3 length equals 15 residues. Between the trimmed V and J ends, which lost 0 bases and 4 bases, there was a span of 9 bases. CDR1 and CDR2 (germline): SGHTA, FQGNSA. Here the CDR3 reads CASSLAGVPTGELFF. The CDR3 DNA is TGTGCCAGCAGCTTAGCCGGGGTCCCCACCGGGGAGCTGTTTTTT.

The chain carries TRBV11-2 and TRBJ2-2, with no clear D. V shed 8 bases and J shed 0 bases, with 7 bases lying between them. The CDR3 is 13 amino acids. Germline CDR1 is SGHAT and CDR2 is FQNNGV. The CDR3 coding sequence is TGTGCCAGCTACCAAGCGAACACCGGGGAGCTGTTTTTT. The encoded protein is CASYQANTGELFF.

Ten or more counts support this clonotype. The chain has TRBV28 and TRBJ2-7; a possible D gene is TRBD2 (6 bases). The CDR3 sequence is 15 residues long. The germline V gene has CDR1 MDHEN and CDR2 SYDVKM. Trimming shortened V by 3 bases and J by 0 bases, and 12 bases separated the two germline ends. The CDR3: CASSLTRVSSYEQYF. In nucleotides, the CDR3 is TGTGCCAGCAGTTTGACTAGGGTCAGCTCCTACGAGCAGTACTTC.

The chain couples TRBV29-1 to TRBJ2-5, with D perhaps matching TRBD1 (5 bases). The V and J ends lost 7 bases and 4 bases respectively, with 16 bases between them. The germline gives CDR1 SQVTM, CDR2 ANQGSEA. The CDR3 has 13 residues. DNA of the CDR3: TGCAGCGCTGTTAAGGGGCCCGGAGAGACCCAGTACTTC. Translated, it gives CSAVKGPGETQYF.

The CDR3: CASSQDRGPYQPQHF. The CDR3 region has the DNA TGCGCCAGCAGCCAGGACAGGGGGCCCTATCAGCCCCAGCATTTT. The chain recombines TRBV4-1 with TRBJ1-5; 11 nucleotides match TRBD1. Losses at the gene ends were 3 bases for V and 5 bases for J; bases not matched to a gene: 3. Germline CDR1 is MGHRA and CDR2 is YSYEKL. The CDR3 is 15 residues long.

CDR3 DNA: TGTGCCAGCAGCAATAAAACTAGCGGGCTTTCCTACAATGAGCAGTTCTTC. Its protein is CASSNKTSGLSYNEQFF. V usage is TRBV12-3 or TRBV12-4 and J usage is TRBJ2-1, with 9 bases identical to TRBD2. The CDR3 totals 17 residues. V was pared by 6 bases and J by 1 base, with 10 bases of the junction left unmatched.

The chain couples TRBV27 to TRBJ1-2, with 10 bases matching TRBD1. Trimming removed 4 bases from V and 6 bases from J; junction bases left unmatched: 8. The length of the CDR3 is 15 residues. Germline CDR1 MNHEY, CDR2 SMNVEV (reference sequence). For the CDR3, the DNA is TGTGCCAGCAGTTCGTGGACAGGGGGTTCGGATGGCTACACCTTC. It is translated as CASSSWTGGSDGYTF.

This clonotype was found many times. The rearrangement uses TRBV7-3 and TRBJ2-1; D is unclear. This CDR3 contains 15 residues. Trimming removed 1 base at V and 5 bases at J, with 12 bases between. Germline loops: CDR1 SGHTA, CDR2 FQGTGA. CDR3 loop: CASSLISPPNNEQFF. The DNA for the CDR3 is TGTGCCAGCAGCTTAATTTCGCCCCCTAACAATGAGCAGTTCTTC.

A few counts support this clonotype. The J gene is TRBJ1-2, the V gene TRBV12-3 or TRBV12-4, with D possibly TRBD1 on 6 matching bases. The CDR3 consists of 16 residues. Trimming removed 1 base from V and 3 bases from J, with 15 bases in between. DNA for the CDR3: TGTGCCAGCAGTTTAGTCGGTCAGGGGACGGACTATGGCTACACCTTC. Its protein product is CASSLVGQGTDYGYTF.

The sample holds a few counts of this clonotype. The genes are TRBV30 and TRBJ1-5; TRBD1 matches at 8 bases. CDR3 length equals 12 residues. The germline V gene has CDR1 GTSNPN and CDR2 SVGIG (reference sequence). The V segment lost 0 bases and the J segment 8 bases; nucleotides outside the gene matches: 0. Written as DNA, the CDR3 is TGTGCCTGGAGTGTACAGGGGGAGCCCCAGCATTTT. It encodes CAWSVQGEPQHF.

CDR3 region: CASSLVAGDYYGYTF. The CDR3 DNA is TGTGCCAGCAGCTTAGTAGCGGGGGATTACTATGGCTACACCTTC. This chain uses TRBV7-6 with TRBJ1-2, with a possible D match to TRBD1 (5 bases). Between the trimmed V and J ends, which lost 1 base and 3 bases, there was a span of 12 bases. The CDR3 covers 15 residues. Germline V gene lookup returns CDR1 SGHVS and CDR2 FNYEAQ.

This clonotype was counted ten times or more. The V call is TRBV20-1, the J call TRBJ2-3; 9 positions agree with TRBD1. This CDR3 region has 14 residues. Trimming took 6 bases from V and 3 from J; bases not matched to a gene: 7. Germline loops: CDR1 DFQATT, CDR2 SNEGSKA (reference sequence). The CDR3 DNA reads as TGCAGTGCCCAGGACAGGGGAAGGACAGATACGCAGTATTTT. This codes for CSAQDRGRTDTQYF.

The V and J genes are TRBV29-1 and TRBJ2-3; 12 bases are shared with TRBD2. The germline gives CDR1 SQVTM, CDR2 ANQGSEA. The CDR3 runs to 13 residues. The V gene end was trimmed by 7 bases and the J gene end by 6 bases; junction bases not matched to a gene: 5. The CDR3 is CSGGTSGLDTQYF. The CDR3, as DNA: TGCAGCGGCGGGACTAGCGGGCTCGATACGCAGTATTTT.

This clonotype showed up many times. The V and J genes are TRBV7-2 and TRBJ2-5; 9 bases line up with TRBD1. CDR1 and CDR2 from the germline V gene are SGHTA and FQGNSA. The CDR3 is made up of 15 amino acids. V was clipped by 4 bases and J by 4 bases; unmatched bases: 7. CDR3 residues: CASSSYRGRVETQYF. In DNA form, the CDR3 reads TGTGCCAGCAGCTCCTACAGGGGGCGGGTAGAGACCCAGTACTTC.

This clonotype was detected only a few times. The chain recombines TRBV12-3 or TRBV12-4 with TRBJ2-3; D not resolved. Trimming pared 6 bases from V and 0 bases from J, leaving 7 bases between. CDR3 length equals 13 residues. CDR3 sequence reads: CASSPESTDTQYF. In DNA, the CDR3 is TGTGCCAGCAGCCCGGAAAGCACAGATACGCAGTATTTT.

This clonotype was detected many times. The chain employs TRBV30 and TRBJ2-3, with D possibly matching TRBD2 (5 bases). CDR3 size: 14 residues. The V and J ends lost 7 bases and 0 bases respectively, with 14 bases between them. Germline V gene data show CDR1 as GTSNPN and CDR2 as SVGIG (reference sequence). The CDR3 here is CAFALSGSTDTQYF. The CDR3 nucleotides are TGTGCCTTTGCTCTGAGCGGTAGCACAGATACGCAGTATTTT.

This clonotype was observed at least ten times. The chain joins TRBV7-2 to TRBJ2-2; 12 bases map to TRBD2. The length of the CDR3 is 16 residues. Germline V gene lookup returns CDR1 SGHTA and CDR2 FQGNSA. The V and J ends lost 1 base and 8 bases, in that order; junction bases with no gene match: 5. The CDR3 bases are TGTGCCAGCAGCTTAGGACTAGCGGGAGTAGCGGGGGAGCTGTTTTTT. Translation gives CASSLGLAGVAGELFF.

This sequence joins TRBV5-1 and TRBJ2-2; TRBD1 matches 11 bases. In germline, CDR1 is SGHRS, CDR2 YFSETQ. The CDR3 covers 14 residues. Germline trimming cut 4 bases from V and 5 bases from J; bases unmatched to any gene: 1. The CDR3 loop reads CASSGQGATGELFF. Written as DNA, the CDR3 is TGCGCCAGCAGCGGACAGGGGGCGACCGGGGAGCTGTTTTTT. Full variable domain (missing parts from reference TRBV5-1 and TRBJ2-2): KAGVTQTPRYLIKTRGQQVTLSCSPISGHRSVSWYQQTPGQGLQFLFEYFSETQRNKGNFPGRFSGRQFSNSRSEMNVSTLELGDSALYLCASSGQGATGELFFGEGSRLTVL.

The sample holds a few counts of this clonotype. The chain joins TRBV7-8 to TRBJ1-6, with unresolved D. Germline CDR1 is SGHVS and CDR2 is FQNEAQ. Deletions cut 1 base from V and 10 bases from J, with 8 bases between. This CDR3 is built from 13 residues. Here the CDR3 reads CASSLDGASPLHF. The CDR3 nucleotides are TGTGCCAGCAGCTTAGATGGCGCCTCACCCCTCCACTTT. Full variable domain (remainder filled in from reference TRBV7-8 and TRBJ1-6): GAGVSQSPRYKVAKRGQDVALRCDPISGHVSLFWYQQALGQGPEFLTYFQNEAQLDKSGLPSDRFFAERPEGSVSTLKIQRTQQEDSAVYLCASSLDGASPLHFGNGTRLTVT.

This clonotype was observed at least ten times. CDR3 in DNA: TGTGCCAGCAGCCAAGATGGGAGGAGGAACACTGAAGCTTTCTTT. Its protein is CASSQDGRRNTEAFF. This rearrangement joins TRBV14 to TRBJ1-1; D gene ambiguous. The V gene lost 0 bases and the J gene lost 1 base, with 9 bases spanning the gap. The CDR3 runs to 15 residues. The germline CDR1 and CDR2 sequences are SGHDN and FVKESK.

The chain has TRBV5-1 and TRBJ1-2, with unresolved D. Trimming cost V 1 base and J 6 bases, with 13 bases left between them. Germline CDR1 is SGHRS and CDR2 is YFSETQ. The CDR3 has 14 amino acids. DNA of the CDR3: TGCGCCAGCAGCTTGCTGGATAGTTCTGATGGCTACACCTTC. Protein: CASSLLDSSDGYTF.